These 14 T cell receptor beta chains share one sample of origin, sequenced in a study of T cell repertoires in cytomegalovirus infection. One entry per CDR3 protein results from TCRdb running MiXCR on the reads. Here the sample spans approximately 1,000,000 distinct CDR3 sequences, about 33% being singletons. These receptors lack a known antigen. The sequencing here drew on cultured CD8+ T cells from PBMCs, taken from culture after CMV antigen stimulation. The receptor source for this set is a human donor in good health (CMV status not recorded). Some clones in this sample may be carry-over from other donors' samples.

The chain employs TRBV13 and TRBJ2-2; 9 bases are shared with TRBD1. The CDR3 runs 16 residues. The ends lost 2 bases at V and 7 bases at J; junction bases unmatched: 8. CDR1 PRHDT and CDR2 FYEKMQ come from the germline V gene (reference sequence). CDR3 region: CASSLRWDRANGELFF. CDR3 nucleotide sequence: TGTGCCAGCAGCTTACGATGGGACAGGGCGAACGGGGAGCTGTTTTTT.

A remark on this clonotype: One base away lies a much larger clone, so this may be a sequencing read error. The V and J genes are TRBV28 and TRBJ2-7; D might be TRBD2 (5 bases). Germline-derived CDR1 and CDR2 are MDHEN and SYDVKM. This CDR3 comprises 13 residues. V dropped 1 base and J dropped 7 bases, with 11 bases sitting between them. The CDR3 here is CASSLFGVWEQYV. The CDR3 DNA reads as TGTGCCAGCAGTTTATTCGGGGTATGGGAGCAGTACGTC.

The DNA for the CDR3 is TGCGCCAGCAGCCAAAATCGGGCGAACACTGAAGCTTTCTTT. As protein: CASSQNRANTEAFF. V gene TRBV4-1 combines with J gene TRBJ1-1, with D unclear. The CDR3 consists of 14 residues. The germline V gene has CDR1 MGHRA and CDR2 YSYEKL. Trimming cost V 2 bases and J 1 base, with 8 bases left between them.

There are many counts of this clonotype. The chain is built from TRBV4-1 and TRBJ2-3, with D unresolved. The V gene lost 0 bases and the J gene lost 3 bases, with 13 bases spanning the gap. The CDR3 extends over 16 amino acids. Germline CDR1 is MGHRA and CDR2 is YSYEKL. The CDR3 region has the DNA TGCGCCAGCAGCCAAGACCCGGACGGTTCTACAGATACGCAGTATTTT. It is translated as CASSQDPDGSTDTQYF.

This clonotype turned up a few times. The V gene is TRBV4-1, the J gene TRBJ2-5, with D uncertain. CDR1 MGHRA and CDR2 YSYEKL come from the germline V gene. The CDR3 consists of 16 residues. V was cut by 0 bases and J by 0 bases, with 11 bases left in between. The CDR3 region has the DNA TGCGCCAGCAGCCAAGATAGGGATTTTTACCAAGAGACCCAGTACTTC. It codes for CASSQDRDFYQETQYF.

A remark on this clonotype: A read error may be the cause here, since a much bigger clone is one base away. The rearrangement joins TRBV7-8 to TRBJ2-7, with D perhaps being TRBD1 or TRBD2 (5 bases each). The CDR3 is 16 amino acids. CDR1 is SGHVS, CDR2 FQNEAQ, per germline. The CDR3 loop is CANSYGGRDGTYEQYF. As DNA, the CDR3 is TGTGCCAACAGCTACGGAGGTCGGGACGGAACCTACGAGCAGTACTTC.

This clonotype was found once. The rearrangement joins TRBV7-9 to TRBJ2-7; no clear D. The CDR3 spans 12 residues. Trimming took off 5 bases at V and 5 bases at J, with 10 bases between the two ends. CDR1 SEHNR and CDR2 FQNEAQ come from the germline V gene (reference sequence). CDR3 nucleotide sequence: TGTGCCAGCAGCGTAATTCTAGACGAGCAGTACTTC. Protein: CASSVILDEQYF.

This clonotype was recorded many times. V is TRBV7-6 and J is TRBJ2-7; TRBD2 might be the D (5 bases). Germline CDR1 reads SGHVS; CDR2 reads FNYEAQ. The CDR3 is 14 amino acids. Between the trimmed V and J ends, which lost 1 base and 2 bases, there was a span of 9 bases. The CDR3: CASSLGGSPYEQYF. The CDR3 coding sequence is TGTGCCAGCAGCTTAGGAGGGAGCCCCTACGAGCAGTACTTC.

A few counts support this clonotype. V gene TRBV4-1 combines with J gene TRBJ2-2; D gene uncertain. The CDR3 covers 16 residues. Germline V gene lookup returns CDR1 MGHRA and CDR2 YSYEKL. V lost 0 bases and J 4 bases, leaving 12 bases between the germline ends. The CDR3 region has the DNA TGCGCCAGCAGCCAAGATCCAGGAAGGAGCACCGGGGAGCTGTTTTTT. This codes for CASSQDPGRSTGELFF.

This chain links TRBV4-1 with TRBJ1-5; D is uncertain. V lost 4 bases and J lost 7, with 11 bases in between. The CDR3 sequence is 13 residues long. Germline loops: CDR1 MGHRA, CDR2 YSYEKL. This CDR3 is CASSLEVYQPQHF. In DNA form, the CDR3 reads TGCGCCAGCAGCCTTGAGGTGTACCAGCCCCAGCATTTT.

This clonotype was detected only a few times. This sequence joins TRBV4-1 and TRBJ2-7, with D maybe TRBD2 (5 bases). V was clipped by 0 bases and J by 2 bases, with 11 bases between them. This CDR3 has 15 amino acids. Germline lookup yields CDR1 MGHRA and CDR2 YSYEKL. In DNA, the CDR3 is TGCGCCAGCAGCCAAGATCGGGGTCCAGCCTACGAGCAGTACTTC. It codes for CASSQDRGPAYEQYF.

This clonotype was counted at least ten times. This chain uses TRBV7-9 with TRBJ2-7, with TRBD1 identical over 7 bases. Trimming removed 3 bases from V and 3 bases from J; junction bases left unmatched: 2. CDR3 size: 13 residues. Germline V gene sequence: CDR1 SEHNR, CDR2 FQNEAQ (reference sequence). CDR3 DNA: TGTGCCAGCAGCTTCGGGACAGACTACGAGCAGTACGTC. Encoded protein: CASSFGTDYEQYV.

This clonotype was counted ten times or more. This chain links TRBV7-4 with TRBJ2-3, with a possible D match to TRBD2 (6 bases). The CDR3 is made up of 14 amino acids. Germline assignment: CDR1 SGHVT and CDR2 SQSDAQ. Deletions cut 8 bases from V and 11 bases from J, with 23 bases between. CDR3 sequence: CASLNKGAGWKQYF. The CDR3 nucleotides are TGTGCCAGCCTAAACAAAGGTGCGGGGTGGAAGCAGTATTTT.

This chain uses TRBV10-2 with TRBJ1-2, with 8 bases matching TRBD1. CDR1 WSHSY and CDR2 SAAADI come from the germline V gene. The V gene end was trimmed by 6 bases and the J gene end by 4 bases; junction bases not matched to a gene: 7. CDR3 length equals 14 residues. The CDR3 DNA sequence: TGCGCCAGCAGGTCGGACAGGGATCCCTATGGCTACACCTTC. It yields the protein CASRSDRDPYGYTF.